Below are 4 T cell receptor beta chains sequenced from a single sample in a study of T cells in Graves' hyperthyroidism and ophthalmopathy. TCR beta CDR3 regions were amplified from RNA. The HTBI primer set drove a first-round RT-PCR of the TCR CDR3. MiXCR was run by TCRdb on the multiplex PCR reads, yielding one entry per CDR3 protein. The data hold 200,000 to 250,000 distinct CDR3 sequences, with about 25% observed a single time. Sequences were obtained from blood. The origin of the receptors is a woman in her thirties or forties with Graves' ophthalmopathy.

This clonotype was counted ten times or more. The gene calls are TRBV28 and TRBJ2-5; 7 bases line up with TRBD2. Germline CDR1 MDHEN, CDR2 SYDVKM. CDR3 length: 18 residues. Trimming cost V 5 bases and J 2 bases; bases outside gene matches: 17. The CDR3 region is CASSRYDLAGTKQETQYF. Here the CDR3 DNA reads TGTGCCAGCAGTCGTTACGATCTAGCCGGGACTAAACAAGAGACCCAGTACTTC. Looking up the rest from reference TRBV28 and TRBJ2-5 gives the full variable domain: DVKVTQSSRYLVKRTGEKVFLECVQDMDHENMFWYRQDPGLGLRLIYFSYDVKMKEKGDIPEGYSVSREKKERFSLILESASTNQTSMYLCASSRYDLAGTKQETQYFGPGTRLLVL.

This clonotype came up a few times. This chain uses TRBV4-2 with TRBJ2-1; TRBD2 might be the D (6 bases). The CDR3 loop spans 18 amino acids. V shed 2 bases and J shed 8 bases, with 25 bases lying between them. The germline V gene has CDR1 LGHNA and CDR2 YNFKEQ. CDR3 sequence: CASSQLRPGTGLSDEQFF. Here the CDR3 DNA reads TGTGCCAGCAGCCAATTGAGACCCGGGACTGGGCTCTCCGATGAGCAGTTCTTC.

The table lists this clonotype with many counts. The chain uses TRBV13 and TRBJ2-4, with 9 bases that match TRBD2. Looked up from germline, CDR1 is PRHDT and CDR2 is FYEKMQ (reference sequence). The CDR3 is made up of 16 amino acids. J gave up 7 bases and V 5 bases, and 12 bases lay outside the gene matches. The CDR3 reads CASSQRRGAGGNIQYF. The CDR3, as DNA: TGTGCCAGCAGCCAACGGCGGGGCGCGGGAGGGAACATTCAGTACTTC.

This clonotype was picked up many times. The chain combines TRBV24-1 with TRBJ1-5; 9 bases are shared with TRBD1. V trimming: 2 bases; J trimming: 2 bases; junction bases outside the gene matches: 9. The germline V gene has CDR1 KGHDR and CDR2 SFDVKD. This CDR3 is built from 18 residues. DNA for the CDR3: TGTGCCACCAGTGATTCCGAGGGGACAGGGTTTGGCAATCAGCCCCAGCATTTT. Translated, it gives CATSDSEGTGFGNQPQHF.